One and the same sample provided the 4 T cell receptor beta chains below, sequenced in a study of regulatory T cells in long-lasting Graves disease. TCR beta libraries were built with iRepertoire HTBI primers and Arm-PCR of CDR3 regions. TCRdb itself ran the multiplex PCR reads through MiXCR, one entry per CDR3 protein. The sample has around 400,000 distinct CDR3 sequences, around 20% seen once. Time point defined: persistent/refractory GD, antithyroid drugs over 5 years with positive TRAb. Generation of the TCR library employed RNA extracted from PBMCs. Material: peripheral blood mononuclear cells (PBMCs), obtained when the disease was refractory, from a patient treated with antithyroid drugs. These receptor sequences come from a female donor with Graves disease.

Concerning this clonotype: An end of the junction differs from the germline gene, which may be a read error. The chain has TRBV2 and TRBJ2-4; D might be TRBD2 (5 bases). Germline CDR1 and CDR2: SNHLY and FYNNEI. The CDR3 consists of 13 residues. The CDR3 region is CASSALAKNIQHF. The DNA of the CDR3 is TGTGCCAGCAGCGCCCTAGCCAAAAACATTCAGCACTTC.

In its sample, this clonotype was seen many times. The chain joins TRBV5-8 to TRBJ2-6; 8 bases agree with TRBD1. The CDR3 extends over 18 amino acids. Germline loops: CDR1 SGHTS, CDR2 YDEGEE. Trimming cost V 1 base and J 2 bases; bases outside gene matches: 8. In DNA form, the CDR3 reads TGTGCCAGCAGCTTGAGGGGGACAGGCGAAGCTGGGGCCAACGTCCTGACTTTC. Its translation is CASSLRGTGEAGANVLTF. Full variable domain (remainder filled in from reference TRBV5-8 and TRBJ2-6): EAGVTQSPTHLIKTRGQQATLRCSPISGHTSVYWYQQALGLGLQFLLWYDEGEERNRGNFPPRFSGRQFPNYSSELNVNALELEDSALYLCASSLRGTGEAGANVLTFGAGSRLTVL.

This clonotype has a handful of counts. The chain uses TRBV30 and TRBJ1-5; possibly TRBD1 for D (6 bases). Germline V gene sequence: CDR1 GTSNPN, CDR2 SVGIG (reference sequence). The CDR3 extends over 13 amino acids. The V end was cut by 1 base, the J end by 4 bases, with 8 bases between. CDR3 in amino acids: CAWSGTANQPQHF. The CDR3 coding sequence is TGTGCCTGGAGTGGGACAGCTAATCAGCCCCAGCATTTT.

This clonotype was observed a few times. The chain's CDR3 is CASSQEGGGASNTGELFF. DNA for the CDR3: TGTGCCAGCAGCCAAGAGGGGGGGGGCGCTTCGAACACCGGGGAGCTGTTTTTT. The V and J genes are TRBV4-2 and TRBJ2-2, with D possibly TRBD2 on 7 matching bases. V lost 0 bases to trimming and J lost 0 bases, with 14 bases between them. There are 18 residues in the CDR3. The germline V gene encodes CDR1 LGHNA and CDR2 YNFKEQ.